This T cell receptor (beta chain) stems from a study of shared clonotypes between healthy human individuals. Sequencing was performed with immunoSEQ multiplex PCR; in TCRdb, only in-frame clones are kept and a portion is missing. The sample contains some 2,000,000 clones, roughly 96% of which appear only once. The clonotype comes from a young man in good health. Sequenced input: naive CD4+ T cells sorted from blood. The subset was: CD45RA+ positively selected.

CDR3 nucleotide sequence: TGTGCCAGCACCCTTCATACAGGCTCTGGGGCCAACGTCCTGACTTTC. Amino acids: CASTLHTGSGANVLTF. V and J are TRBV11-2 and TRBJ2-6; a possible D gene is TRBD1 (5 bases). The CDR3 has 16 amino acids. The V end was cut by 7 bases, the J end by 0 bases, with 13 bases between. Germline V gene sequence: CDR1 SGHAT, CDR2 FQNNGV. Full variable domain (remainder filled in from reference TRBV11-2 and TRBJ2-6): EAGVAQSPRYKIIEKRQSVAFWCNPISGHATLYWYQQILGQGPKLLIQFQNNGVVDDSQLPKDRFSAERLKGVDSTLKIQPAKLEDSAVYLCASTLHTGSGANVLTFGAGSRLTVL.